This entry features one T cell receptor (beta chain) sequence. What it binds is unknown. These data come from a study of T cell responses to AZD1222 COVID-19 vaccine. Study findings and constraints: Spike-specific TCRs gained breadth and depth after people received two AZD1222 doses. Nearly half of unique spike-specific TCRs reportedly avoided B.1.351 and B.1.1.7 mutated regions. Most donors were white British and more were female, and clonal diversity was possibly underestimated.

Profiling relied on immunoSEQ multiplex PCR, and the TCRdb table lists in-frame clones only, not all of them. Among 100,000 to 150,000 clones listed, approximately 86% were seen once. The sequences come from peripheral blood, collected on day 0 of AZD1222 vaccination. The clonotype originates from an adult in good health.

Here the CDR3 reads CATRQGAGTEAFF. As DNA, the CDR3 is TGTGCCACTCGACAGGGGGCCGGCACTGAAGCTTTCTTT. This chain joins TRBV19 and TRBJ1-1; the match to TRBD1 covers 10 bases. Trimming removed 10 bases from V and 4 bases from J; junction bases left unmatched: 6. Germline CDR1 reads LNHDA; CDR2 reads SQIVND (reference sequence). The CDR3 runs 13 residues. Looking up the rest from reference TRBV19 and TRBJ1-1 gives the full variable domain: DGGITQSPKYLFRKEGQNVTLSCEQNLNHDAMYWYRQDPGQGLRLIYYSQIVNDFQKGDIAEGYSVSREKKESFPLTVTSAQKNPTAFYLCATRQGAGTEAFFGQGTRLTVV.